These T cell receptor beta chains were read from a single sample in a study of cytomegalovirus exposure and HLA in healthy donors. The method was immunoSEQ multiplex PCR; TCRdb's version includes in-frame clones alone and lacks a portion of them. The sample has about 170,000 clones; under 85% are singletons. Sequencing was performed on PBMCs. The receptors originated from a female donor in good health and CMV-seronegative. The CDR3 runs from the conserved cysteine through the conserved F or W. The order of the fields is clone size, D gene, J gene, V gene, CDR3 DNA, CDR3 protein. D genes are given only for firm matches. Size is omitted from some rows. Given values are once, few, many or a class for expanded clones.

>NA|TRBD2|TRBJ2-7|TRBV19
TGTGCCAGTAGTCTCTCGTCCCCCTTAACTAGCGGGACGCCCTACGAGCAGTACTTC
CASSLSSPLTSGTPYEQYF
>NA|TRBD2|TRBJ2-1|TRBV5-1
TGCGCCAGCAGCAGGACTAGCGGGGGGGCCAACAATGAGCAGTTCTTC
CASSRTSGGANNEQFF
>NA|NA|TRBJ1-2|TRBV4-1
TGCGCCAGCAGCACCCGGACAGATTATGGCTACACCTTC
CASSTRTDYGYTF
>NA|TRBD2|TRBJ2-5|TRBV28
TGTGCCAGCAGTTTATCCCCCAGGGAGGGAGAGACCCAGTACTTC
CASSLSPREGETQYF
>NA|NA|TRBJ2-7|TRBV10-3
TGTGCCATCTTGAGTTCTAGCTCCTACGAGCAGTACTTC
CAILSSSSYEQYF
>few|NA|TRBJ2-3|TRBV14
TGTGCCAGCAGCCAATCTAGCACAGATACGCAGTATTTT
CASSQSSTDTQYF
>NA|TRBD2|TRBJ2-3|TRBV5-1
TGCGCCAGCAGCTTGGGCAGTAGCGGGGGGGCTACAGATACGCAGTATTTT
CASSLGSSGGATDTQYF
>NA|TRBD1|TRBJ1-1|TRBV11-2
TGTGCCAGCAGCCGCACCACAGGGGACACTGAAGCTTTCTTT
CASSRTTGDTEAFF
>few|NA|TRBJ2-5|TRBV11-1
TGTGCCAGCAGCTTAATTAGAGAGACCCAGTACTTC
CASSLIRETQYF
>NA|NA|TRBJ1-2|TRBV14
TGTGCCAGCAGCCGCCTGGGGCCCTCCGGGGGCTACACCTTC
CASSRLGPSGGYTF
>few|NA|TRBJ2-7|TRBV5-5
TGTGCCAGCAGCTTTTCACAAGGGGCCTACGAGCAGTACTTC
CASSFSQGAYEQYF
>NA|NA|TRBJ1-5|TRBV19
TGTGCCAGTAGTAAGAGAGGGGGTACTCTCCTTCAGCCCCAGCATTTT
CASSKRGGTLLQPQHF
>NA|NA|TRBJ1-5|TRBV7-9
TGTTCCAGCAGTTCGGGACTGTATAGCAATCAGCCCCAGCATTTT
CSSSSGLYSNQPQHF
>NA|NA|TRBJ1-1|TRBV5-6
TGTGCCAGCAGCTTGGGTCCGGGGAACACTGAAGCTTTCTTT
CASSLGPGNTEAFF
>NA|NA|TRBJ1-1|TRBV6-5
TGTGCCAGCAGCCAGACGGGTCGAGCTTTCTTT
CASSQTGRAFF
>NA|NA|TRBJ1-1|TRBV6-4
TGTGCCAGCAGTGGACAGCCGAACACTGAAGCTTTCTTT
CASSGQPNTEAFF
>few|NA|TRBJ1-1|TRBV19
TGTGCCAGTAGCACGGGGGGGTACACTGAAGCTTTCTTT
CASSTGGYTEAFF
>once|NA|TRBJ1-5|TRBV7-2
TGTGCCAGCAGCTTTACAGGCGTGAGCAATCAGCCCCAGCATTTT
CASSFTGVSNQPQHF
>NA|TRBD2|TRBJ2-7|TRBV30
TGTGCCTGGGAGCGGGGTGCCGGAAGGACCTACGAGCAGTACTTC
CAWERGAGRTYEQYF
>once|TRBD1|TRBJ1-4|TRBV28
TGTGCCAGCAGCTCCGGGACAGTAATTGAAAAACTGTTTTTT
CASSSGTVIEKLFF
>once|TRBD2|TRBJ2-7|TRBV29-1
TGCAGCGTTGTCCCTAGCGGGAACTCGCCGCAGTACTTC
CSVVPSGNSPQYF
>once|NA|TRBJ2-3|TRBV19
TGTGCCAGTAGTACCACCGGGACTGGAACAGATACGCAGTATTTT
CASSTTGTGTDTQYF
>NA|TRBD1|TRBJ1-1|TRBV28
TGTGCCAGCAGACACGACAGGGGGACTGAAGCTTTCTTT
CASRHDRGTEAFF
>NA|TRBD1|TRBJ2-7|TRBV4-1
TGCGCCAGCAGCCTGAGGGACAGGGCCTACGAGCAGTACTTC
CASSLRDRAYEQYF
>NA|TRBD1|TRBJ2-3|TRBV18
TGTGCCAGCTCATTAGGGACAGGCCCCACAGATACGCAGTATTTT
CASSLGTGPTDTQYF
>NA|NA|TRBJ1-2|TRBV4-3
TGCGCCAGCAGCCCAGACGAACAGTCGGACTATGGCTACACCTTC
CASSPDEQSDYGYTF
>NA|TRBD1|TRBJ1-2|TRBV4-3
TGCGCCAGCAGCCGATCGGGACAGGGAATCGGTGGCTACACCTTC
CASSRSGQGIGGYTF
>NA|TRBD1|TRBJ1-2|TRBV7-9
TGTGCCAGCAGCTTTGACAGGGGGCAAGGTGGCTACACCTTC
CASSFDRGQGGYTF
>NA|TRBD2|TRBJ2-7|TRBV19
TGTGCCAGTAGTCCGCGGGGGGGGGCGCAAGAAAAGCAGTACTTC
CASSPRGGAQEKQYF
>NA|NA|TRBJ1-2|TRBV6-6
TGTGCCAGCGGGGCGACTAACTATGGCTACACCTTC
CASGATNYGYTF
>few|NA|TRBJ1-4|TRBV5-5
TGTGCCAGCAGCTTGGGATCCGGAGATAATGAAAAACTGTTTTTT
CASSLGSGDNEKLFF
>NA|NA|TRBJ2-2|TRBV29-1
TGCAGCGTTGTCCAGTCAAACACCGGGGAGCTGTTTTTT
CSVVQSNTGELFF
>NA|TRBD1|TRBJ1-2|TRBV2
TGTGCCAGCTCCGAGACAGGGACCTATGGCTACACCTTC
CASSETGTYGYTF
>NA|NA|TRBJ2-5|TRBV7-3
TGTGCCAGCAGCTTAGCGGCCTCTCGGGGGGAGACCCAGTACTTC
CASSLAASRGETQYF
>NA|TRBD2|TRBJ2-3|TRBV6-5
TGTGCCAGCAGTTACGGACTAGCGGGGTTCACAGATACGCAGTATTTT
CASSYGLAGFTDTQYF
>NA|NA|TRBJ2-7|TRBV9
TGTGCCAGCAGCGTAGACTGGTTATGGGCGAGGCAGTACTTC
CASSVDWLWARQYF
>NA|TRBD2|TRBJ2-1|TRBV7-2
TGTGCCAGCAGCACAAGCGGGAGGTCCTCGAATGAGCAGTTCTTC
CASSTSGRSSNEQFF
>NA|NA|TRBJ2-4|TRBV16
TGTGCCAGCAGCCAATCTGGAGGGCTAGCCAAAAACATTCAGTACTTC
CASSQSGGLAKNIQYF
>few|TRBD1|TRBJ1-5|TRBV4-1
TGCGCCAGCAGTCCCGGGACAGGGAACAATCAGCCCCAGCATTTT
CASSPGTGNNQPQHF
>NA|TRBD1|TRBJ1-4|TRBV6-5
TGTGCCAGCAGTTACTCTGGGACAGGACAAGGGGAAAAACTGTTTTTT
CASSYSGTGQGEKLFF
>NA|NA|TRBJ1-1|TRBV7-9
TGTGCCAGCAGCTTAGCGCAGGGGCGGGCTTTCTTT
CASSLAQGRAFF
>NA|TRBD1|TRBJ1-6|TRBV14
TGTGCCAGCAGCCAAACGGGACAGACGAATTCACCCCTCCACTTT
CASSQTGQTNSPLHF
>NA|TRBD2|TRBJ2-2|TRBV7-6
TGTGCCAGCAGCTTAGCCAGCGGGGCTAACACCGGGGAGCTGTTTTTT
CASSLASGANTGELFF
>NA|NA|TRBJ1-2|TRBV9
TGTGCCAGCAGCCCCAGGGATACTGGCTCAGGCTACACCTTC
CASSPRDTGSGYTF
>NA|NA|TRBJ1-3|TRBV27
TGTGCCAGCCGTGAGGGTTACTCTGGAAACACCATATATTTT
CASREGYSGNTIYF
>NA|TRBD1|TRBJ1-3|TRBV19
TGTGCCAGTACCATGGACAGGTACTCTGGAAACACCATATATTTT
CASTMDRYSGNTIYF
>NA|NA|TRBJ2-3|TRBV6-5
TGTGCCAGCACCTCACTCGGAGCAGATACGCAGTATTTT
CASTSLGADTQYF
>NA|TRBD1|TRBJ1-5|TRBV4-3
TGCGCCAGCAGCCAAAAGGGACAGCAAAATCAGCCCCAGCATTTT
CASSQKGQQNQPQHF
>NA|NA|TRBJ1-2|TRBV7-2
TGTGCCAGCAGCCTCCAGGGTCTCTATGGCTACACCTTC
CASSLQGLYGYTF
>NA|TRBD2|TRBJ2-1|TRBV29-1
TGCAGCACACGTCTAGCGGGGGGAAACTACAATGAGCAGTTCTTC
CSTRLAGGNYNEQFF